This T cell receptor (beta chain) was captured by sequencing in a study of T cell changes during pregnancy in multiple sclerosis. Measured with immunoSEQ multiplex PCR; TCRdb has only the in-frame clones, and not every one. In the table there are roughly 9,900 clones, around 88% of which are singletons. From germline, CDR1 is SGDLS and CDR2 YYNGEE. V lost 0 bases, J lost 6 bases, and 11 bases stayed unmatched. The CDR3 is 16 amino acids. This sample comprised CD8+ T cells from peripheral blood mononuclear cells, obtained in the first trimester of pregnancy. This TCR derives from a female donor in good health, enrolled as a control in a pregnancy study. V gene TRBV9 combines with J gene TRBJ1-1, with 7 bases lining up with TRBD1. This chain's CDR3 is CASSVDRTTGRPEAFF. CDR3 in DNA: TGTGCCAGCAGCGTAGATAGAACGACAGGGCGACCTGAAGCTTTCTTT.